The 25 T cell receptor beta chains below come from one sample, sequenced in a study of blood T cell repertoires in COVID-19 (dated by TCRdb to 2019 to 2021). The library came from the immunoSEQ multiplex PCR assay. TCRdb stores this immuneACCESS table with in-frame sequences only. Part of the clones is absent; in the studies checked, under half of the shortfall reflects unresolved V genes, and no reason is known for the rest. This sample comprises about 340,000 clones, around 86% of them detected only once. The top ten clones comprise nearly 6.5% of the sample. Material for sequencing was peripheral blood. All receptors come from a woman aged 50 to 60 with COVID-19, enrolled during active disease.

The table lists this clone with a count of one. V and J are TRBV19 and TRBJ2-1; possibly TRBD1 for D (6 bases). The CDR3 runs 17 residues. V lost 5 bases and J lost 0, with 17 bases in between. Germline CDR1 LNHDA, CDR2 SQIVND (reference sequence). The CDR3 coding sequence is TGTGCCAGTAGTCATAGCCACAGGGCTAACTCCTACAATGAGCAGTTCTTC. Translating it yields CASSHSHRANSYNEQFF. The full variable domain, with the rest looked up from reference TRBV19 and TRBJ2-1, is DGGITQSPKYLFRKEGQNVTLSCEQNLNHDAMYWYRQDPGQGLRLIYYSQIVNDFQKGDIAEGYSVSREKKESFPLTVTSAQKNPTAFYLCASSHSHRANSYNEQFFGPGTRLTVL.

This rearrangement joins TRBV5-1 to TRBJ2-5, with D possibly TRBD1 on 6 matching bases. Germline CDR1 SGHRS, CDR2 YFSETQ. The CDR3 consists of 14 residues. With 2 bases removed from V and 3 bases from J, the gap between germline ends came to 11 bases. CDR3 residues: CASSFTPGEETQYF. In nucleotides, the CDR3 is TGCGCCAGCAGCTTCACTCCAGGGGAAGAGACCCAGTACTTC.

The chain uses TRBV7-2 and TRBJ1-2, with 8 nucleotides matching TRBD1. This CDR3 has 15 residues. J lost 9 bases, V lost 5 bases, and 14 bases had no gene match. Germline V gene lookup returns CDR1 SGHTA and CDR2 FQGNSA. The CDR3 DNA sequence: TGTGCCAGCAGCCGGGTGATGGACAGGGTTGGAAGCTACACCTTC. The encoded protein is CASSRVMDRVGSYTF. The variable domain in full, completed from reference TRBV7-2 and TRBJ1-2, reads GAGVSQSPSNKVTEKGKDVELRCDPISGHTALYWYRQSLGQGLEFLIYFQGNSAPDKSGLPSDRFSAERTGGSVSTLTIQRTQQEDSAVYLCASSRVMDRVGSYTFGSGTRLTVV.

The chain is built from TRBV2 and TRBJ2-7; a possible D gene is TRBD1 (7 bases). The V end was cut by 8 bases, the J end by 3 bases, with 17 bases between. Per germline, CDR1 SNHLY and CDR2 FYNNEI. CDR3 size: 14 residues. CDR3 coding DNA: TGTGCCAGCCGGAGGGGGACAGTGCTCTACGAGCAGTACTTC. Its protein product is CASRRGTVLYEQYF.

This clone has a handful of counts. The V and J genes are TRBV24-1 and TRBJ2-1, with D possibly matching TRBD2 (6 bases). The CDR3 runs to 15 residues. V was pared by 4 bases and J by 5 bases, with 14 bases between. Germline CDR1 and CDR2: KGHDR and SFDVKD. For the CDR3, the DNA is TGTGCCACCAGTGACGGGCTAGCGCAGGACAATGAGCAGTTCTTC. It encodes CATSDGLAQDNEQFF.

The chain joins TRBV30 to TRBJ2-3; 14 positions match TRBD2. The junction had 3 bases not matched to a gene; V was cut back by 0 bases and J by 4 bases. The length of the CDR3 is 16 residues. Germline values: CDR1 GTSNPN, CDR2 SVGIG (reference sequence). DNA for the CDR3: TGTGCCTGGAGTGTCGGACTAGCGGGAGGTGCAGATACGCAGTATTTT. It translates to CAWSVGLAGGADTQYF.

CDR3: CATSDLRSGLGELFF. CDR3 sequence (DNA): TGTGCCACCAGTGATTTGCGCAGTGGTCTTGGGGAGCTGTTTTTT. The rearrangement uses TRBV24-1 and TRBJ2-2; D remains unclear. Trimming pared 0 bases from V and 8 bases from J, leaving 12 bases between. From germline, CDR1 is KGHDR and CDR2 SFDVKD. This CDR3 region has 15 residues.

The chain uses TRBV2 and TRBJ1-3, with 7 bases lining up with TRBD1. This CDR3 is built from 13 residues. V was pared by 11 bases and J by 3 bases, with 7 bases of the junction left unmatched. Germline CDR1 is SNHLY and CDR2 is FYNNEI. This CDR3 reads CAAEGTDGNTIYF. The CDR3 nucleotides are TGTGCCGCGGAAGGGACAGATGGAAACACCATATATTTT. Combining the CDR3 with reference TRBV2 and TRBJ1-3 gives the whole variable domain EPEVTQTPSHQVTQMGQEVILRCVPISNHLYFYWYRQILGQKVEFLVSFYNNEISEKSEIFDDQFSVERPDGSNFTLKIRSTKLEDSAMYFCAAEGTDGNTIYFGEGSWLTVV.

Concerning this clone itself: A much larger clonotype is one base distant, so this may be a read error. The same CDR3 can be traced to other DNA sequences in this sample. The rearrangement uses TRBV7-3 and TRBJ1-1; possible D gene TRBD1, 6 bases. V lost 5 bases and J 1 base, leaving 8 bases between the germline ends. The CDR3 length is 13 residues. CDR1 SGHTA and CDR2 FQGTGA come from the germline V gene. CDR3 sequence reads: CASSLQGNTEAFF. The DNA for the CDR3 is TGTGCCAGCAGCCTACAGGGGAACACTGAAGCTTTCTTT.

The V and J genes are TRBV5-8 and TRBJ2-7; D uncertain. This CDR3 has 12 amino acids. Trimming removed 0 bases from V and 4 bases from J, with 5 bases in between. Germline assignment: CDR1 SGHTS and CDR2 YDEGEE. The CDR3 protein is CASSLVRYEQYF. The CDR3, as DNA: TGTGCCAGCAGCTTGGTTCGGTACGAGCAGTACTTC.

V usage is TRBV7-9 and J usage is TRBJ2-5; tentatively, D is TRBD2 (7 bases). Trimming stripped 5 bases from V and 3 bases from J, with 13 bases between. This CDR3 is 14 amino acids long. Germline V CDR1 and CDR2: SEHNR, FQNEAQ (reference sequence). The CDR3 protein is CASSPEGGKETQYF. In DNA form, the CDR3 reads TGTGCCAGCAGCCCCGAGGGGGGGAAAGAGACCCAGTACTTC.

This clone was detected ten times or more. V and J are TRBV15 and TRBJ2-3; D not certain. Germline V gives CDR1 LNHNV, CDR2 YYDKDF (reference sequence). The CDR3 sequence is 15 residues long. With 2 bases removed from V and 2 bases from J, the gap between germline ends came to 11 bases. CDR3 region: CATSRSGMPTDTQYF. The CDR3 DNA reads as TGTGCCACCAGCAGATCGGGTATGCCCACAGATACGCAGTATTTT. Using reference TRBV15 and TRBJ2-3 for the parts outside the CDR3, the full variable domain is DAMVIQNPRYQVTQFGKPVTLSCSQTLNHNVMYWYQQKSSQAPKLLFHYYDKDFNNEADTPDNFQSRRPNTSFCFLDIRSPGLGDTAMYLCATSRSGMPTDTQYFGPGTRLTVL.

The gene calls are TRBV2 and TRBJ1-2; 8 bases fit TRBD1. After removal of 6 bases from V and 7 bases from J, the junction contained 10 bases not matched to a gene. The CDR3 is 14 amino acids. Germline values: CDR1 SNHLY, CDR2 FYNNEI. This chain's CDR3 is CASRDDRGFSGYTF. The CDR3, as DNA: TGTGCCAGCAGGGACGACAGGGGTTTCTCTGGCTACACCTTC.

This clone was found once. This sequence joins TRBV18 and TRBJ1-1, with TRBD1 as a possible D gene (5 bases). The CDR3 length is 14 residues. V was shortened by 4 bases and J by 1 base, with 10 bases between the two germline ends. CDR1 is KGHSH, CDR2 LQKENI, per germline. The CDR3 is CASSLSGGNTEAFF. DNA of the CDR3: TGTGCCAGCTCACTCTCGGGGGGGAACACTGAAGCTTTCTTT.

The chain employs TRBV19 and TRBJ1-1, with D maybe TRBD1 (6 bases). Between the trimmed V and J ends, which lost 8 bases and 3 bases, there was a span of 22 bases. This CDR3 is built from 16 residues. The germline V gene has CDR1 LNHDA and CDR2 SQIVND (reference sequence). The DNA for the CDR3 is TGTGCCAGTTCGATACCGGGACACAAAGGGGACACTGAAGCTTTCTTT. Its translation: CASSIPGHKGDTEAFF.

The chain links TRBV6-5 to TRBJ1-1; 11 bases agree with TRBD1. Germline CDR1 and CDR2: MNHEY and SVGAGI. This CDR3 region has 14 residues. The trim removed 2 bases at V and 7 bases at J, leaving 3 bases unmatched. Here the CDR3 DNA reads TGTGCCAGCAGTTACCCGGGACAGGGGGGTGAAGCTTTCTTT. This sequence encodes CASSYPGQGGEAFF.

The V and J genes are TRBV4-1 and TRBJ1-5, with a possible D match to TRBD1 (5 bases). Between the trimmed V and J ends, which lost 0 bases and 0 bases, there was a span of 12 bases. The CDR3 spans 17 residues. The germline V gene encodes CDR1 MGHRA and CDR2 YSYEKL. The CDR3 spells CASSQEGAGYSNQPQHF. CDR3 coding DNA: TGCGCCAGCAGCCAAGAAGGGGCAGGGTATAGCAATCAGCCCCAGCATTTT.

The V call is TRBV7-2, the J call TRBJ2-3; D unclear. Germline lookup yields CDR1 SGHTA and CDR2 FQGNSA. This CDR3 comprises 16 residues. V gave up 1 base and J gave up 5 bases, with 16 bases separating them. CDR3 sequence (DNA): TGTGCCAGCAGCTTAGAACCCCCCCTAACTGGAGATACGCAGTATTTT. This translates into CASSLEPPLTGDTQYF.

As for this clone: Other nucleotide sequences in the sample specify the same CDR3. The gene calls are TRBV7-8 and TRBJ1-1, with no clear D. V was pared by 0 bases and J by 1 base, with 6 bases between. There are 14 residues in the CDR3. The germline V gene has CDR1 SGHVS and CDR2 FQNEAQ. This CDR3 is CASSLARGNTEAFF. The CDR3 nucleotides read TGTGCCAGCAGCTTAGCCCGGGGGAACACTGAAGCTTTCTTT.

CDR3 nucleotide sequence: TGTGCCAGCCATCCACAGGGCACAGATACGCAGTATTTT. Protein product: CASHPQGTDTQYF. The chain is built from TRBV21-1 and TRBJ2-3; the table's TRBD1 call for D was not verified on the DNA. TRBV21-1 has pseudogene status. The CDR3 has 13 amino acids.

This clone was counted only a few times. This sequence joins TRBV7-9 and TRBJ1-6; no clear D. V lost 2 bases to trimming and J lost 4 bases, with 6 bases between them. This CDR3 is 14 amino acids long. Germline lookup yields CDR1 SEHNR and CDR2 FQNEAQ (reference sequence). CDR3 DNA: TGTGCCAGCAGCTTAACTGGTTATAATTCACCCCTCCACTTT. It codes for CASSLTGYNSPLHF.

The V gene is TRBV6-5, the J gene TRBJ2-6, with D perhaps matching TRBD2 (7 bases). From germline, CDR1 is MNHEY and CDR2 SVGAGI. The ends were cut back, 6 bases at V and 1 base at J, with 10 bases in the middle. The CDR3 runs 15 residues. The CDR3 loop is CASRGGGSGANVLTF. CDR3 nucleotides: TGTGCCAGCAGGGGAGGGGGTTCTGGGGCCAACGTCCTGACTTTC.

In this sample, this clone turned up once. The chain joins TRBV18 to TRBJ1-1; 9 nucleotides agree with TRBD1. Germline V gene data show CDR1 as KGHSH and CDR2 as LQKENI. The CDR3 covers 18 residues. The junction had 18 bases not matched to a gene; V was cut back by 6 bases and J by 4 bases. This CDR3 reads CASSPPQTGGAGRTEAFF. The CDR3 DNA is TGTGCCAGCTCTCCCCCCCAAACAGGGGGCGCGGGGCGCACTGAAGCTTTCTTT.

The rearrangement joins TRBV27 to TRBJ1-4; possibly TRBD1 for D (6 bases). Trimming cost V 3 bases and J 4 bases, with 9 bases left between them. The CDR3 has 14 residues. The V gene's germline CDR1 is MNHEY and CDR2 SMNVEV (reference sequence). CDR3 loop: CASSFRDNNEKLFF. For the CDR3, the DNA is TGTGCCAGCAGTTTTCGGGACAATAATGAAAAACTGTTTTTT.

V is TRBV4-1 and J is TRBJ2-1, with 8 nucleotides matching TRBD2. The CDR3 loop spans 15 amino acids. V lost 6 bases and J lost 3; bases outside the gene matches: 7. The germline V gene has CDR1 MGHRA and CDR2 YSYEKL. The CDR3 here is CASRRALAGYNEQFF. In DNA form, the CDR3 reads TGCGCCAGCAGACGTGCCCTAGCGGGCTACAATGAGCAGTTCTTC.